Below, one TCR beta chain is given with its context. Germline-derived CDR1 and CDR2 are SNHLY and FYNNEI. CDR3 length: 14 residues. V was pared by 8 bases and J by 0 bases, with 12 bases between. Under the authors' procedure: Cell counts per sample came from amplifying reference gene primers. Repertoires were generated with immunoSEQ multiplex PCR, while TCRdb's copy carries only in-frame clones and drops some. V, J and clone size reflect that table, while D and trimming were determined from the DNA. The table lists some 150,000 clones, around 81% of them singletons. This entry is derived from a study of blood T cell repertoires in COVID-19. As for the study in general: PBMCs, B-cell-depleted T cells, or T cells were the source of the cDNA or gDNA that made up the material.

The chain couples TRBV2 to TRBJ2-3, with D perhaps TRBD2 (5 bases). This TCR was sampled from a woman between 50 and 59 years old with acute or convalescent COVID-19. Sequenced sample: peripheral blood. CDR3 sequence: CASSGLASTDTQYF. CDR3 nucleotide sequence: TGTGCCAGCTCCGGACTCGCTAGCACAGATACGCAGTATTTT.